These 8 T cell receptor beta chains came from one sample sequenced in a study of T cells in Graves' hyperthyroidism and ophthalmopathy. Amplification of TCR beta CDR3 regions used RNA as the template. The HTBI primer set served for first-round RT-PCR of the TCR CDR3. Each CDR3 protein gets one entry after TCRdb re-called the multiplex PCR reads with MiXCR. The data contain over 45,000 distinct CDR3 sequences, roughly 49% of them singletons. The material sequenced was peripheral blood or thyroid tissue (not recorded which). Receptors were obtained from a woman aged 45 to 65 with Graves' hyperthyroidism.

This clonotype showed up just a few times. The V and J genes are TRBV7-2 and TRBJ2-3, with a tentative D call TRBD1 (5 bases). Trimming removed 3 bases at V and 0 bases at J, with 10 bases between. The length of the CDR3 is 15 residues. Germline CDR1 and CDR2: SGHTA and FQGNSA. The CDR3 DNA reads as TGTGCCAGCAGCTTGCGTCAGGGAAGCACAGATACGCAGTATTTT. This translates into CASSLRQGSTDTQYF.

At least ten counts were recorded for this clonotype. V and J are TRBV2 and TRBJ1-5; no clear D gene. Deletions cut 4 bases from V and 0 bases from J, with 13 bases between. CDR1 and CDR2 (germline): SNHLY, FYNNEI. This CDR3 has 16 residues. CDR3 residues: CASSGKVMNSNQPQHF. The CDR3 DNA reads TGTGCCAGCAGTGGGAAGGTTATGAATAGCAATCAGCCCCAGCATTTT.

Ten or more counts support this clonotype. The V gene is TRBV18, the J gene TRBJ2-7; 7 nucleotides agree with TRBD1. Per the germline V gene, CDR1 is KGHSH and CDR2 is LQKENI. CDR3 length: 13 residues. The trim removed 3 bases at V and 6 bases at J, leaving 5 bases unmatched. The CDR3 DNA sequence: TGTGCCAGCTCACCGAACAGGGGTAGCGAGCAGTACTTC. Translated: CASSPNRGSEQYF.

This clonotype has more than one count but fewer than ten. Since no conserved phenylalanine or tryptophan closes the CDR3, a read error is the likely cause. The rearrangement joins TRBV20-1 to TRBJ2-7; D may be TRBD2 (5 bases). Germline CDR1 is DFQATT and CDR2 is SNEGSKA (reference sequence). The CDR3 contains 15 residues. This CDR3 is CSTRDPPESSYEQYL. The CDR3 coding sequence is TGCAGTACTAGAGATCCGCCTGAGAGTTCCTACGAGCAGTACCTC.

As for this clonotype: No DNA is shown, since the ends of the CDR3 on it are uncertain; the CDR3 is the one TCRdb lists. CDR3 protein: CASSIYLCSVEPVGSIQQYF. The chain links TRBV7-8 to TRBJ2-7. The CDR3 spans 20 residues, counting both ends. In germline, CDR1 is SGHVS, CDR2 FQNEAQ.

The table lists this clonotype with many counts. The V call is TRBV7-9, the J call TRBJ1-1; the D gene is possibly TRBD1 (5 bases). The CDR3 covers 13 residues. The V end lost 0 bases, the J end lost 4 bases, and 6 bases lay between the germline ends. Germline values: CDR1 SEHNR, CDR2 FQNEAQ (reference sequence). CDR3 protein: CASSLAGVTEAFF. DNA for the CDR3: TGTGCCAGCAGCTTAGCAGGGGTCACTGAAGCTTTCTTT.

The chain is built from TRBV7-2 and TRBJ2-7; 10 bases agree with TRBD2. The ends lost 5 bases at V and 3 bases at J; junction bases unmatched: 10. The CDR3 is made up of 16 amino acids. CDR1 and CDR2 from the germline V gene are SGHTA and FQGNSA. Written as DNA, the CDR3 is TGTGCCAGCAGCGGGACTAGCGACAATTTATTCTACGAGCAGTACTTC. It is translated as CASSGTSDNLFYEQYF.

This chain uses TRBV2 with TRBJ2-7, with TRBD2 matching over 10 bases. V trimming: 6 bases; J trimming: 3 bases; junction bases outside the gene matches: 8. CDR3 size: 15 residues. Germline V gene sequence: CDR1 SNHLY, CDR2 FYNNEI. CDR3 loop: CASSPLAGDLYEQYF. For the CDR3, the DNA is TGTGCCAGCAGCCCGCTAGCGGGAGATCTCTACGAGCAGTACTTC.